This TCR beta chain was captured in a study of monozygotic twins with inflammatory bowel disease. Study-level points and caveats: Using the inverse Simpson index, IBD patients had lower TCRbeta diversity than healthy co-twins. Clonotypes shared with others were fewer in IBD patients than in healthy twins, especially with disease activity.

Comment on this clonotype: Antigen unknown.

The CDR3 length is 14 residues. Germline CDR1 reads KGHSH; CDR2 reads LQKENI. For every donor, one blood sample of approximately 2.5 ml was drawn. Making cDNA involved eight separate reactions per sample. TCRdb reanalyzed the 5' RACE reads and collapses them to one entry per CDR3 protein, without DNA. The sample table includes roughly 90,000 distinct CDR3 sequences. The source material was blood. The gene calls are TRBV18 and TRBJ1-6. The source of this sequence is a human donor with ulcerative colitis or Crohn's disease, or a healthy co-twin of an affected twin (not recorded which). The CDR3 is CASSQIGGNSPLHF.